These T cell receptor beta chains were read from a single sample in a study of control samples from healthy donors and cancer patients. Data came from immunoSEQ multiplex PCR; TCRdb stores just in-frame clones and leaves some out. This table has 350,000 to 450,000 clones, 75% to 95% appearing once. The sequenced material came from PBMCs. Every receptor here comes from a man aged 40-49 years with head and neck cancer. Each CDR3 is given with its conserved first and last residue. The size field is filled for only some rows; it gives once, few, many or a size class.

J gene: TRBJ1-2; V gene: TRBV19; clone size: -; CDR3 protein: CASSPREDVFGYTF
J gene: TRBJ1-3; V gene: TRBV30; clone size: -; CDR3 protein: CAWSQTTGLSGNTIYF
J gene: TRBJ2-3; V gene: TRBV3-1/TRBV3-2; clone size: -; CDR3 protein: CASSRVLAGVGTDTQYF
J gene: TRBJ1-1; V gene: TRBV4-2; clone size: -; CDR3 protein: CASSQDPHPRGTEAFF
J gene: TRBJ1-1; V gene: TRBV28; clone size: -; CDR3 protein: CASRYQQGRRMNTEAFF
J gene: TRBJ2-1; V gene: TRBV6-4; clone size: -; CDR3 protein: CASSDTDGAAYNEQFF
J gene: TRBJ2-7; V gene: TRBV15; clone size: -; CDR3 protein: CATSRDRTGVYEQYF
J gene: TRBJ2-1; V gene: TRBV6-2/TRBV6-3; clone size: -; CDR3 protein: CASSTPRGRRNEQFF
J gene: TRBJ2-5; V gene: TRBV29-1; clone size: once; CDR3 protein: CSVARLVQETQYF
J gene: TRBJ1-2; V gene: TRBV6-5; clone size: -; CDR3 protein: CASSYDRVDGYTF
J gene: TRBJ2-7; V gene: TRBV28; clone size: -; CDR3 protein: CASRSTVGGYEQYF
J gene: TRBJ1-2; V gene: TRBV4-2; clone size: -; CDR3 protein: CASSQAFSETNYGYTF
J gene: TRBJ1-1; V gene: TRBV28; clone size: -; CDR3 protein: CASRAMNTEAFF
J gene: TRBJ2-2; V gene: TRBV4-2; clone size: once; CDR3 protein: CASSQDGTSGTGVAGELFF
J gene: TRBJ2-2; V gene: TRBV27; clone size: -; CDR3 protein: CASAWGGGGDTGELFF
J gene: TRBJ1-4; V gene: TRBV9; clone size: -; CDR3 protein: CASSVDTGGTNEKLFF
J gene: TRBJ2-7; V gene: TRBV7-2; clone size: -; CDR3 protein: CASSPRQGAYEQYF
J gene: TRBJ2-7; V gene: TRBV25-1; clone size: -; CDR3 protein: CASSDQLRSSYYEQYF
J gene: TRBJ2-3; V gene: TRBV7-9; clone size: -; CDR3 protein: CASSQPDTQYF
J gene: TRBJ1-1; V gene: TRBV6-2/TRBV6-3; clone size: once; CDR3 protein: CASSRNDQRWTEAFF
J gene: TRBJ2-5; V gene: TRBV24-1; clone size: -; CDR3 protein: CATSASGAQETQYF
J gene: TRBJ2-1; V gene: TRBV30; clone size: -; CDR3 protein: CAWSPQFF
J gene: TRBJ1-3; V gene: TRBV7-9; clone size: -; CDR3 protein: CASSLAAASGNTIYF
J gene: TRBJ2-3; V gene: TRBV12-3/TRBV12-4; clone size: -; CDR3 protein: CASSSGRDTQYF
J gene: TRBJ2-3; V gene: TRBV27; clone size: -; CDR3 protein: CASSLAGRTGRFSDTQYF
J gene: TRBJ2-7; V gene: TRBV27; clone size: -; CDR3 protein: CASSLVGSPYEQYF
J gene: TRBJ1-1; V gene: TRBV24-1; clone size: -; CDR3 protein: CATSKGTEAFF
J gene: TRBJ2-7; V gene: TRBV6-5; clone size: -; CDR3 protein: CASSYSSGRSSEQYF
J gene: TRBJ1-4; V gene: TRBV4-1; clone size: -; CDR3 protein: CASSQGPADIGEKLFF
J gene: TRBJ1-5; V gene: TRBV2; clone size: -; CDR3 protein: CASSESGANQPQHF
J gene: TRBJ2-3; V gene: TRBV29-1; clone size: -; CDR3 protein: CSVENQQDTQYF
J gene: TRBJ2-6; V gene: TRBV4-3; clone size: -; CDR3 protein: CASSQTGSFNSGANVLTF
J gene: TRBJ2-1; V gene: TRBV7-8; clone size: few; CDR3 protein: CASSPYGTGSYNEQFF
J gene: TRBJ2-3; V gene: TRBV7-9; clone size: -; CDR3 protein: CASSLGGPRDTQYF
J gene: TRBJ1-2; V gene: TRBV7-9; clone size: -; CDR3 protein: CASSLASFYGYTF
J gene: TRBJ1-1; V gene: TRBV7-3; clone size: -; CDR3 protein: CASSPLAGDRGHTEAFF
J gene: TRBJ2-3; V gene: TRBV5-6; clone size: -; CDR3 protein: CASSLGEGTGPLTDTQYF
J gene: TRBJ1-5; V gene: TRBV7-2; clone size: -; CDR3 protein: CASSLDNRGNQPQHF
J gene: TRBJ2-7; V gene: TRBV3-1/TRBV3-2; clone size: -; CDR3 protein: CASSQGGDGQEQYF
J gene: TRBJ2-1; V gene: TRBV18; clone size: -; CDR3 protein: CASKDSSYNEQFF
J gene: TRBJ2-3; V gene: TRBV18; clone size: -; CDR3 protein: CASSPGLGTDTQYF
J gene: TRBJ2-7; V gene: TRBV7-2; clone size: -; CDR3 protein: CASSLGALSYEQYF
J gene: TRBJ2-1; V gene: TRBV15; clone size: once; CDR3 protein: CATSRAKLAGGVYNEQFF
J gene: TRBJ2-5; V gene: TRBV11-2; clone size: -; CDR3 protein: CASSFTETQYF